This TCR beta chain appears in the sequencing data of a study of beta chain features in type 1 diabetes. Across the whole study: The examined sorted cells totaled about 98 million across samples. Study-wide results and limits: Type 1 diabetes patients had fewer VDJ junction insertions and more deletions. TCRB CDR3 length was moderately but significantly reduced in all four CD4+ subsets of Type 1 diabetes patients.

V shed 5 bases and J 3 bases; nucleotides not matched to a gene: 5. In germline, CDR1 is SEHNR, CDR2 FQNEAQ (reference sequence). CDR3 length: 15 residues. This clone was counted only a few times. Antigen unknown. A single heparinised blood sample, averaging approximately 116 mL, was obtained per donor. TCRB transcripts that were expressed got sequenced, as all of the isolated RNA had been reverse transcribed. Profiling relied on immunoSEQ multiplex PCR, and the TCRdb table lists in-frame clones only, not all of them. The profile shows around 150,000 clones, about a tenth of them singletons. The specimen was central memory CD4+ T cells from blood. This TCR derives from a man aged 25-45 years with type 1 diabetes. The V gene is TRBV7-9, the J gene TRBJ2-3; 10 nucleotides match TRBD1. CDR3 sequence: CASSLAGQGTDTQYF. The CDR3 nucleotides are TGTGCCAGCAGCCTGGCGGGACAGGGGACAGATACGCAGTATTTT.